The clone carrying this T cell receptor beta chain was detected a few times. Antigen: not known. Primed by a sample-barcoded 5' primer and a J-beta primer mix, a second PCR proceeded for about 6 to 12 cycles. From the 5' RACE reads, TCRdb called clonotypes with MiXCR, one entry per CDR3 protein. The sample lists approximately 780,000 distinct CDR3 sequences, 25% to 30% seen once, with under 3% in the top ten. This sample stems from a study of blood T cells in healthy people across ages. General observations from the study: Bulk PBMC profiling left naive and antigen-experienced comparisons inconclusive.

V was shortened by 4 bases and J by 4 bases, with 20 bases between the two germline ends. This CDR3 has 16 residues. CDR1 is DFQATT and CDR2 is SNEGSKA in the germline V gene (reference sequence). This sample also belongs to another study, concerning T cells of mothers and their children. That source adds: Samples came from a few healthy Caucasian mothers and their six children.

Source material: blood. The receptor comes from a boy younger than 18 in good health. The V gene is TRBV20-1, the J gene TRBJ2-1; no reliable D call. In DNA, the CDR3 is TGCAGTGCTACAAACCCCCCCGGGCGTGCGTACAATGAGCAGTTCTTC. This codes for CSATNPPGRAYNEQFF.